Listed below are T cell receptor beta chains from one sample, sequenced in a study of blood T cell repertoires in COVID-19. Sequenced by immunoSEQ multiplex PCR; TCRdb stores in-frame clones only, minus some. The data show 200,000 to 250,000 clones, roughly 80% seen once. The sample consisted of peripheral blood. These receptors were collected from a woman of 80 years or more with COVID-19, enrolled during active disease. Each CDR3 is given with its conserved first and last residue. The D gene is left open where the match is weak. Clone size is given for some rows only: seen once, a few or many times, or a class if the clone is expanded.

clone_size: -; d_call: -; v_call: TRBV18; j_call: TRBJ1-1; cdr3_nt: TGTGCCAGCTCACCGGTCATAACAGAGACTGAAGCTTTCTTT; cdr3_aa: CASSPVITETEAFF
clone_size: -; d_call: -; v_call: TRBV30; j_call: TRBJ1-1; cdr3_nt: TGTGCCTGGAGTGTTTCGAGGTTGTCTTTCTTT; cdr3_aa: CAWSVSRLSFF
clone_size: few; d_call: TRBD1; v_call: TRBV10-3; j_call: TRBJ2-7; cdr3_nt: TGTGCCATCAGTGAGGGACAGGGCGGCGGCTACGAGCAGTACTTC; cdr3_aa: CAISEGQGGGYEQYF
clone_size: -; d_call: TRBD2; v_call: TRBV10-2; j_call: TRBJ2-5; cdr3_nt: TGCGCCAGCAGGGGAGCGGGGGGGGGAGAGACCCAGTACTTC; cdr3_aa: CASRGAGGGETQYF
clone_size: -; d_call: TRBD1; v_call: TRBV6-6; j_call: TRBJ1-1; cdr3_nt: TGTGCCAGCAGCAAAAAAGGGGGCCGGGTAACCCCAATGAGGAACACTGAAGCTTTCTTT; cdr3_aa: CASSKKGGRVTPMRNTEAFF
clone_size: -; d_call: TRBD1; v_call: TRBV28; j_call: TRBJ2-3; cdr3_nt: TGTGCCAGCAGAAAAGGACAGGGGGCGTCTGGTACGCAGTATTTT; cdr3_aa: CASRKGQGASGTQYF
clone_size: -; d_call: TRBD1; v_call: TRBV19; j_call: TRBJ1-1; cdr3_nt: TGTGCCAGTAGGCGAGACAGGGGGCAAACTGAAGCTTTCTTT; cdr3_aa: CASRRDRGQTEAFF
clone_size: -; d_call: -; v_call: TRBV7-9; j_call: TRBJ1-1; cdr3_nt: TGTGCCAGCAGCTTAAGGGGGACTGAAGCTTTCTTT; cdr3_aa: CASSLRGTEAFF
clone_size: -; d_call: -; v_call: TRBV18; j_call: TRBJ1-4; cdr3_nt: TGTGCCAGCTCGCGCGCCGACACCACAACTAATGAAAAACTGTTTTTT; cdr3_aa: CASSRADTTTNEKLFF
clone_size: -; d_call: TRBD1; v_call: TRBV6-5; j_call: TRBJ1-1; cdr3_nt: TGTGCCAGCAGTCGGACAGGATTAGGCAACACTGAAGCTTTCTTT; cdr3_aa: CASSRTGLGNTEAFF
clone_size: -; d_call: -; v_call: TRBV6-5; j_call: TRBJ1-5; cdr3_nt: TGTGCCAGCAGTTATACCAGGGGTGGCAATCAGCCCCAGCATTTT; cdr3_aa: CASSYTRGGNQPQHF
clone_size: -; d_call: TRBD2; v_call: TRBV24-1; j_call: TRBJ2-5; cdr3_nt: TGTGCCACCAGTGATTTGATAGCGGGGGGCCTAGAGACCCAGTACTTC; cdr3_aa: CATSDLIAGGLETQYF
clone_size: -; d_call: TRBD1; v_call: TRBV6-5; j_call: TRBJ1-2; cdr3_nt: TGTGCCAGCACCACCAGGGGGCGCAATGGCTACACCTTC; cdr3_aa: CASTTRGRNGYTF
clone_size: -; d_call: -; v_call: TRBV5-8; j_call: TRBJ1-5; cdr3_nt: TGTGCCAGCAGCCCCGGGGTTCACAATCAGCCCCAGCATTTT; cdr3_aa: CASSPGVHNQPQHF
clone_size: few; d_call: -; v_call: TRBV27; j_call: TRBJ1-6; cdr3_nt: TGTGCCAGCAGTCCCTCCCAGACAGAATCAGTCACTTCACCCCTCCACTTT; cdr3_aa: CASSPSQTESVTSPLHF
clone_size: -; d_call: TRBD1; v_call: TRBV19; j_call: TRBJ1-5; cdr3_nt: TGTGCCAGTACGGTGACCGGGACAGGTAATCAGCCCCAGCATTTT; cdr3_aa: CASTVTGTGNQPQHF
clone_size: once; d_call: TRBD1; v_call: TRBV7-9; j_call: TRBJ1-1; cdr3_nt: TGTGCCAGCAGCTTAGCCTGGACAGGGAGGAACACTGAAGCTTTCTTT; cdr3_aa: CASSLAWTGRNTEAFF
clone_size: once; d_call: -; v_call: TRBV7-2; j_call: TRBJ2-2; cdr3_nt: TGTGCCAGCAGCCAGGACACCGGGGAGCTGTTTTTT; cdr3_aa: CASSQDTGELFF
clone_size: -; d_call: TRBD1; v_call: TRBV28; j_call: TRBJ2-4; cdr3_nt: TGTGCCAGCAGTCTAGTACAGGGGGCAGGAAACATTCAGTACTTC; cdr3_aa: CASSLVQGAGNIQYF
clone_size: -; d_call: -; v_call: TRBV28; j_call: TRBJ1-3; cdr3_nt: TGTGCCAGCAGCCGGTTTTCTGGAAACACCATATATTTT; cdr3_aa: CASSRFSGNTIYF
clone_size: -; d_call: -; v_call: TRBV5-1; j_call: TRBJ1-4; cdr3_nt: TGCGCCAGCAACGAGGGAATGAATGAAAAACTGTTTTTT; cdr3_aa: CASNEGMNEKLFF
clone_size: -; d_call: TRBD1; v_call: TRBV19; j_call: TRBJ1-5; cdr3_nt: TGTGCCAGCCGTACCCTGGGGACAGGGGGAGATCAGCCCCAGCATTTT; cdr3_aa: CASRTLGTGGDQPQHF
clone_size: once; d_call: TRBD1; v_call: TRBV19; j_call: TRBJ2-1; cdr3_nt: TGTGCCAGGTCGTATCCCAGGGGGTTTTACAATGAGCAGTTCTTC; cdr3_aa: CARSYPRGFYNEQFF
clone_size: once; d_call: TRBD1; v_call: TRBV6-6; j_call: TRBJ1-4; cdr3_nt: TGTGCCAGCAGTCTGGGACAGGGGGCAGGAGAAAAACTGTTTTTT; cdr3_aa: CASSLGQGAGEKLFF
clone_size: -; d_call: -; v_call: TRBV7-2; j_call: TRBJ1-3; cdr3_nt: TGTGCCAGCAGCGGGACACAGCTCCCCTCTGGAAACACCATATATTTT; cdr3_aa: CASSGTQLPSGNTIYF
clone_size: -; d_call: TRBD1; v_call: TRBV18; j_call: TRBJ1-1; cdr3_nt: TGTGCCAGCTCACCGGACAGGGGCAACACTGAAGCTTTCTTT; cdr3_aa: CASSPDRGNTEAFF
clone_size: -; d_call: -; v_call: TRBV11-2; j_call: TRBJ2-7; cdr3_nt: TGTGCCAGCAGCTTTATCCACGAGCAGTACTTC; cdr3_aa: CASSFIHEQYF
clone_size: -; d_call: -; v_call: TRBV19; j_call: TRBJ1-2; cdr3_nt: TGTGCCAGTAGTGAACAGGGTTATCATGGCTACACCTTC; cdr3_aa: CASSEQGYHGYTF
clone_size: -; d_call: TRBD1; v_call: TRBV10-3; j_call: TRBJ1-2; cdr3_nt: TGTGCCATCAGATTGACAGGGGCTAACTATGGCTACACCTTC; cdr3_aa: CAIRLTGANYGYTF
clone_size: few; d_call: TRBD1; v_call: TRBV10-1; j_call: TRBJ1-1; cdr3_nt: TGCGCCAGCACTGACAGGGTGAACACTGAAGCTTTCTTT; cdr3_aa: CASTDRVNTEAFF
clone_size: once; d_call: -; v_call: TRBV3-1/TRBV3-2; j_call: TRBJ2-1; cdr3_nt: TGTGCCAGCAGCCAGGACACCAGCCCCTCCTACAATGAGCAGTTCTTC; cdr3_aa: CASSQDTSPSYNEQFF
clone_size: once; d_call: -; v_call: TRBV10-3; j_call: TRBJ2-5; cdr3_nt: TGTGCCATCAGTGAGAAGGAGGGAAGTTCGGAGACCCAGTACTTC; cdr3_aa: CAISEKEGSSETQYF
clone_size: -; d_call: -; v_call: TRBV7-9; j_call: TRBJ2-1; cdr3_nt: TGTGCCAGCAGCTTACTAGCTTCCTACAATGAGCAGTTCTTC; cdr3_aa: CASSLLASYNEQFF
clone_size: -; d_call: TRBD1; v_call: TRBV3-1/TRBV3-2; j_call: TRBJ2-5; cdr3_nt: TGTGCCAGCAGCCAAGATCTAACCCCAGGGGGCCAGTACTTC; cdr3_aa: CASSQDLTPGGQYF
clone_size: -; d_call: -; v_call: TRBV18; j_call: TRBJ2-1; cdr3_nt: TGTGCCAGCTCACTTTTGCGTTCCTACAATGAGCAGTTCTTC; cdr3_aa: CASSLLRSYNEQFF
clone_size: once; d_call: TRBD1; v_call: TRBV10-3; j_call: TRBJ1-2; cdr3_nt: TGTGCCATCAGTGTATCGGACAGGGGCTCGTATGGCTACACCTTC; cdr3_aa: CAISVSDRGSYGYTF
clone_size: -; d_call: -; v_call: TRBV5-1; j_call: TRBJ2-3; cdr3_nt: TGCGCCAGCAGTGTCGGGTTTAGCACAGATACGCAGTATTTT; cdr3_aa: CASSVGFSTDTQYF
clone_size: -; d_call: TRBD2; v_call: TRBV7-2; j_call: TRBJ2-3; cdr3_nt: TGTGCCAGCAGCTCCCTAGCGGGGAAAGATACGCAGTATTTT; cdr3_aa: CASSSLAGKDTQYF
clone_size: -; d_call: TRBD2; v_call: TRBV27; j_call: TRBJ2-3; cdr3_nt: TGTGCCAGCAGTTTATCGGCGGGGGATCCCACAGATACGCAGTATTTT; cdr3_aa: CASSLSAGDPTDTQYF
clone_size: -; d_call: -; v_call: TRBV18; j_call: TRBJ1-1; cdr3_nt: TGTGCCAGCTCACAGGGGTTGAACACTGAAGCTTTCTTT; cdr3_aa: CASSQGLNTEAFF
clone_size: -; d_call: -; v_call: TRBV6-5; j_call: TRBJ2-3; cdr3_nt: TGTGCCACCGCCCGGAAGGGGGAAAGCACAGATACGCAGTATTTT; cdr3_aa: CATARKGESTDTQYF
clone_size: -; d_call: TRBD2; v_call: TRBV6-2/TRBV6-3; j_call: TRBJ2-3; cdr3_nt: TGTGCCAGCAGCCACCTACTAGCGGGGTCGGGAACAGATACGCAGTATTTT; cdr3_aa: CASSHLLAGSGTDTQYF